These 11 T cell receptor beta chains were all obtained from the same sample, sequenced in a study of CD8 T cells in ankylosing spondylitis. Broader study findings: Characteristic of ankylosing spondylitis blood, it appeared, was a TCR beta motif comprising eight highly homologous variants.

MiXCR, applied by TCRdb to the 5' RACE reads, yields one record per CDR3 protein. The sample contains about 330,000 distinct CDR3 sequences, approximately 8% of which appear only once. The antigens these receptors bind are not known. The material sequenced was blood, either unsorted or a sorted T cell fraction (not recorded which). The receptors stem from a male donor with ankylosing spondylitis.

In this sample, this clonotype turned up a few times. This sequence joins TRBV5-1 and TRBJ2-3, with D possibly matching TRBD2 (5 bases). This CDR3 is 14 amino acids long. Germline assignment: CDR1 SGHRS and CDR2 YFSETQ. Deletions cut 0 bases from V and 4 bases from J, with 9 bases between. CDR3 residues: CASSLGGIADTQYF. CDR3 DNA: TGCGCCAGCAGCTTGGGAGGGATTGCAGATACGCAGTATTTT.

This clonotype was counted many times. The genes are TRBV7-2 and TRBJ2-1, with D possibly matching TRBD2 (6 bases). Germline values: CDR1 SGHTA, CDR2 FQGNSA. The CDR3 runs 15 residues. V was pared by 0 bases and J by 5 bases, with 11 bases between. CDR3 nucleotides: TGTGCCAGCAGCTTAGCTAGCGGTCGGGACAATGAGCAGTTCTTC. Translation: CASSLASGRDNEQFF.

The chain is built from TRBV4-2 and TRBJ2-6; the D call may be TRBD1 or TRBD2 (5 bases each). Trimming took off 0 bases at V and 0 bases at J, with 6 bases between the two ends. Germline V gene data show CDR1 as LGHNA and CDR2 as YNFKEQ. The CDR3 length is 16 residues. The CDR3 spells CASSQDGTSGANVLTF. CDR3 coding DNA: TGTGCCAGCAGCCAAGACGGGACCTCTGGGGCCAACGTCCTGACTTTC.

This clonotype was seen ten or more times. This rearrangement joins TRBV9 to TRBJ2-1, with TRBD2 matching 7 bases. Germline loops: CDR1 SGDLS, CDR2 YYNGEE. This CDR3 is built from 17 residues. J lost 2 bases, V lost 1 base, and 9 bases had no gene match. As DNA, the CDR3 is TGTGCCAGCAGCGTAAAACCCACTAGCGCCGCCTACAATGAGCAGTTCTTC. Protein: CASSVKPTSAAYNEQFF.

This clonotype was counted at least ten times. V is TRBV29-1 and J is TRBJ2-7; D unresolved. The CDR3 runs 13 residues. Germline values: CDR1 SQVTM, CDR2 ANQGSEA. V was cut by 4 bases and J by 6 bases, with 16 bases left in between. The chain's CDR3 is CSVGGYPALEQYF. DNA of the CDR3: TGCAGCGTTGGGGGTTACCCCGCACTCGAGCAGTACTTC.

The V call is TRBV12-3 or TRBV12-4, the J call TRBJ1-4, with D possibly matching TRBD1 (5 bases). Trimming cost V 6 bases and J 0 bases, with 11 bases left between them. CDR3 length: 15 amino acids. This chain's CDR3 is CASSTDRPTNEKLFF. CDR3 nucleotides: TGTGCCAGCAGCACCGACAGACCAACTAATGAAAAACTGTTTTTT.

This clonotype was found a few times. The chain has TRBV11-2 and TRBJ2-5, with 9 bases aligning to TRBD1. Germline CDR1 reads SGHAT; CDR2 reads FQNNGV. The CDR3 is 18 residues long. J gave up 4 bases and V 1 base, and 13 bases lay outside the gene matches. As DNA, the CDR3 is TGTGCCAGCAGCTTAGGCAAACCCGGGACAGGGTTCGGAGAGACCCAGTACTTC. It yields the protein CASSLGKPGTGFGETQYF.

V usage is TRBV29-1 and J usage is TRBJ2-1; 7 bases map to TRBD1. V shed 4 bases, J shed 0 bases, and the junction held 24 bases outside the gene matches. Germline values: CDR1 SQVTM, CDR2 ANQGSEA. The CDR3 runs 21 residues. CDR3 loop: CSVADNTLRRQGQSSYNEQFF. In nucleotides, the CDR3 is TGCAGCGTTGCGGATAATACGTTACGCCGTCAGGGACAGAGCTCCTACAATGAGCAGTTCTTC.

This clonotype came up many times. CDR3 coding DNA: TGCAGTGCTAGAGATCGTCAGGGGATGAACACTGAAGCTTTCTTT. This translates into CSARDRQGMNTEAFF. V and J are TRBV20-1 and TRBJ1-1, with D perhaps matching TRBD1 (6 bases). The CDR3 is 15 residues long. The V gene's germline CDR1 is DFQATT and CDR2 SNEGSKA (reference sequence). V lost 0 bases and J 0 bases, leaving 11 bases between the germline ends.

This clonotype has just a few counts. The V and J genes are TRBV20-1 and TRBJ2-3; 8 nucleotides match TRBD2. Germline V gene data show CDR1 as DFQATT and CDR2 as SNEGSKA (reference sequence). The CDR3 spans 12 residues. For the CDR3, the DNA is TGCTCGGGGGGGGTAGCCCCAGATACGCAGTATTTT. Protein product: CSGGVAPDTQYF.

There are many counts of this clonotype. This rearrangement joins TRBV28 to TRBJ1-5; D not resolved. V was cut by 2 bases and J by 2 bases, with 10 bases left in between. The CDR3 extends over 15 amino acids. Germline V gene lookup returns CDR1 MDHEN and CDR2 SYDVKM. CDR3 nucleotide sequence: TGTGCCAGCAGTTTAGGTCAGGTGGGCAATCAGCCCCAGCATTTT. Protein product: CASSLGQVGNQPQHF. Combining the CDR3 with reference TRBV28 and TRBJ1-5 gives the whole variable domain DVKVTQSSRYLVKRTGEKVFLECVQDMDHENMFWYRQDPGLGLRLIYFSYDVKMKEKGDIPEGYSVSREKKERFSLILESASTNQTSMYLCASSLGQVGNQPQHFGDGTRLSIL.